This TCR beta chain was identified during a study of blood T cells in healthy people across ages. Study summary: About one barcoded beta molecule per two T cells was captured by template switching.

Per individual sample, total RNA of at least 5.5 micrograms was extracted. This CDR3 is 16 amino acids long. V was clipped by 7 bases and J by 7 bases; unmatched bases: 16. CDR1 is SQVTM and CDR2 is ANQGSEA in the germline V gene. Primed by a sample-barcoded 5' primer and a J-beta primer mix, a second PCR proceeded for roughly 6 to 12 cycles. TCRdb re-called the 5' RACE reads through MiXCR, storing one row per CDR3 protein. The repertoire consists of about 730,000 distinct CDR3 sequences, with approximately 39% occurring once and the leading ten covering 20% to 25%. The table lists this clonotype with a few counts.

This receptor was obtained from a woman aged 55 to 70 in good health. This chain connects TRBV29-1 to TRBJ2-1; 10 nucleotides align to TRBD2. The sequenced sample was blood. The CDR3 reads CSATPWASGSWNEQFF. For the CDR3, the DNA is TGCAGCGCTACGCCGTGGGCTAGCGGGAGTTGGAATGAGCAGTTCTTC.